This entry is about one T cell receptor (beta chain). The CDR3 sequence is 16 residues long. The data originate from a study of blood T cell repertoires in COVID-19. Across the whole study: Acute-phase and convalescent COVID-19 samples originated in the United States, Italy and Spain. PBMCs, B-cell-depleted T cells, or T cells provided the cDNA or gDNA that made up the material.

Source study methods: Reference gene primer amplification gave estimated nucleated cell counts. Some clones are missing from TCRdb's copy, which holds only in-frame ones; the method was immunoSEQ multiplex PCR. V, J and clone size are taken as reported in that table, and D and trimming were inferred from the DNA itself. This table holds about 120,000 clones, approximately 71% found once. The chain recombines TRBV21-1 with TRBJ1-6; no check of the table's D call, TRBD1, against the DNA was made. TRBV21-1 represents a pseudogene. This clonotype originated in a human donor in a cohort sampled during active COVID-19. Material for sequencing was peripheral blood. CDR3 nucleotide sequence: TGTGCCAGCAGCAAAGCGAGGGACAGGGGCGGTTCACCCCTCCACTTT. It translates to CASSKARDRGGSPLHF.